What follows are 8 T cell receptor beta chains derived from one specimen sequenced in a study of blood T cell repertoires in COVID-19. TCRdb's copy holds only in-frame clones and misses some; the assay was immunoSEQ multiplex PCR. This table holds some 200,000 clones, about 80% found once. The sample comprised PBMCs or T cells enriched from blood (not recorded which). The source is a middle-aged woman with acute COVID-19.

This clone has only a few counts. This chain links TRBV4-3 with TRBJ1-4, with 12 bases fitting TRBD1. CDR1 LGHNA and CDR2 YSLEER come from the germline V gene. The CDR3 is 17 residues long. V was clipped by 1 base and J by 8 bases; unmatched bases: 8. The DNA for the CDR3 is TGCGCCAGCAGCCAAGTGGGAACCGGGACAGGGGGCGAAAAACTGTTTTTT. Protein sequence: CASSQVGTGTGGEKLFF.

The chain combines TRBV7-2 with TRBJ2-5; D is ambiguous. The CDR3 totals 15 residues. V lost 3 bases to trimming and J lost 1 base, with 12 bases between them. Germline V gene lookup returns CDR1 SGHTA and CDR2 FQGNSA. The CDR3 region is CASSLAVALQETQYF. The CDR3 nucleotides read TGTGCCAGCAGCTTGGCGGTGGCACTCCAAGAGACCCAGTACTTC.

The V call is TRBV6-9, the J call TRBJ2-3, with a tentative D call TRBD2 (5 bases). CDR1 and CDR2 from the germline V gene are MNHGY and SVAAGI. With 10 bases removed from V and 2 bases from J, the gap between germline ends came to 10 bases. The CDR3 is made up of 12 amino acids. The CDR3 DNA sequence: TGTGCCACCATACGGGACACAGATACGCAGTATTTT. This codes for CATIRDTDTQYF.

The chain is built from TRBV7-8 and TRBJ2-7; unclear D gene. The germline V gene has CDR1 SGHVS and CDR2 FQNEAQ. The V and J ends lost 1 base and 13 bases respectively, with 17 bases between them. The CDR3 has 13 residues. The DNA for the CDR3 is TGTGCCAGCAGCTTAGAAACTGGAGCCCGAGGATACTTC. Its protein is CASSLETGARGYF.

J is TRBJ1-2 and V is TRBV28, with 8 bases lining up with TRBD1. The CDR3 spans 13 residues. The trim removed 8 bases at V and 5 bases at J, leaving 7 bases unmatched. The V gene's germline CDR1 is MDHEN and CDR2 SYDVKM. The CDR3 region has the DNA TGTGCCAGCCGGACAGGGAGACAATATGGCTACACCTTC. Translating it yields CASRTGRQYGYTF.

V is TRBV2 and J is TRBJ1-1; D may be TRBD1 (6 bases). The CDR3 spans 14 residues. Germline V gives CDR1 SNHLY, CDR2 FYNNEI. Trimming cost V 3 bases and J 2 bases, with 10 bases left between them. CDR3 sequence reads: CASSEQQGNTEAFF. The DNA for the CDR3 is TGTGCCAGCAGTGAGCAACAGGGAAACACTGAAGCTTTCTTT.

This chain uses TRBV7-3 with TRBJ1-6; D remains unclear. This CDR3 comprises 16 residues. Germline V CDR1 and CDR2: SGHTA, FQGTGA. V was shortened by 1 base and J by 0 bases, with 7 bases between the two germline ends. In DNA, the CDR3 is TGTGCCAGCAGCTTAATGCCTAGCTCCTATAATTCACCCCTCCACTTT. Protein product: CASSLMPSSYNSPLHF.

CDR3 DNA sequence: TGTGCCAGCAGTTTATTCGGACTGGCAGGGGAATCCTACGAGCAGTACTTC. Protein product: CASSLFGLAGESYEQYF. This chain joins TRBV27 and TRBJ2-7; D possibly corresponds to TRBD1 (6 bases). Trimming cost V 1 base and J 1 base, with 17 bases left between them. The CDR3 runs to 17 residues. Germline V gene sequence: CDR1 MNHEY, CDR2 SMNVEV (reference sequence).